The source of this TCR beta chain is a study of blood T cell repertoires in COVID-19. Study in general: Samples came from the United States, Italy and Spain, spanning acute and convalescent COVID-19. PBMCs, B-cell-depleted T cells, or T cells provided the cDNA or gDNA that made up the material.

Original processing methods: The authors estimated nucleated cell counts from reference gene primer amplification. Sequencing was performed with immunoSEQ multiplex PCR; in TCRdb, only in-frame clones are kept and a portion is missing. The V and J calls and the clone size are those of that table, but D and trimming were determined from the DNA. The repertoire holds around 140,000 clones, with about nine tenths as singletons. This CDR3 is 15 amino acids long. The V segment lost 5 bases and the J segment 1 base; nucleotides outside the gene matches: 7. Germline CDR1 reads SGHDT; CDR2 reads YYEEEE. The sequence derives from a man between 45 and 60 years old who had recovered from COVID-19. The V and J genes are TRBV5-6 and TRBJ2-3; 7 bases are a match to TRBD2. Input material: peripheral blood. The CDR3 sequence: CASRSAGAGTDTQYF. In DNA, the CDR3 is TGTGCCAGCAGATCTGCGGGAGCCGGCACAGATACGCAGTATTTT.